This T cell receptor beta chain was documented in a study of blood T cells in healthy people across ages. Study-wide context: Capture by template switching was about one barcoded beta molecule per two T cells.

Each sample had at least 6 million PBMCs isolated. The CDR3 extends over 17 amino acids. Germline V CDR1 and CDR2: ENHRY, SYGVKD. Study findings and constraints: It was not known whether donors were CMV positive (a possible confounder of expanded clonotype changes).

Regarding this clonotype: Its target is not known.

Combining a sample-barcoded 5' primer with a J-beta primer mix, a second PCR ran for 7 to 11 cycles. Each CDR3 protein is one row after TCRdb ran MiXCR on the 5' RACE reads. The sample has around 800,000 distinct CDR3 sequences, about half seen once. This TCR came from a man aged 80 or over in good health. This chain connects TRBV10-3 to TRBJ2-5, with 11 bases lining up with TRBD1. The J call is doubtful: the DNA matches TRBJ2-7 better. Sequencing was carried out using blood. CDR3 DNA sequence: TGTGCCATCAGTGAGTATGGACAGGGGGCCGGACTCCCCGAGCAGTACTTC. This sequence encodes CAISEYGQGAGLPEQYF.